This is a list of T cell receptor beta chains from one sample in a study of response to subunit inactivated influenza vaccine. Each CDR3 protein is one row after TCRdb ran MiXCR on the RT-PCR reads. The sample lists roughly 520,000 distinct CDR3 sequences, 25% occurring once. The sample here was CD4+ T cells sorted from PBMCs, taken 4 to 6 days after vaccination. These receptors originate from a man in his forties or fifties who received an inactivated influenza vaccine. Each CDR3 is given with its conserved first and last residue. D genes are given only for firm matches. Some rows have no size entry. The others give once, few or many, or a class for an expanded clone.

-	-	TRBV5-6	TRBJ1-1	CASSFRGRMNTEAFF
many	TRBD1	TRBV5-1	TRBJ2-7	CASSLAGTGDYEQYF
-	TRBD2	TRBV7-9	TRBJ2-3	CASSSIAGAGTDTQYF
few	-	TRBV5-1	TRBJ2-3	CASSPRTLTDTQYF
-	-	TRBV29-1	TRBJ2-1	CSVVPAEGSYNEQFF
few	-	TRBV20-1	TRBJ2-1	CSARELGTSSYNEQFF
-	TRBD1	TRBV20-1	TRBJ1-5	CSASGQGDQPQHF
-	-	TRBV20-1	TRBJ2-2	CSARGSRGSGSGELFF
-	-	TRBV5-1	TRBJ2-3	CASSFYRDSTDTQYF
-	-	TRBV20-1	TRBJ2-7	CSARVSPRAQSYEQYF
few	TRBD1	TRBV12-3/TRBV12-4	TRBJ1-2	CASSVGDRTYGYTF
few	-	TRBV25-1	TRBJ2-1	CASSGPTVNEQFF
-	-	TRBV11-2	TRBJ2-1	CASSLDYSRPTKSYNEQFF
-	-	TRBV11-1	TRBJ2-6	CASSLVRRGLSSGANVLTF
-	-	TRBV6-2/TRBV6-3	TRBJ2-7	CASSKTGLSYEQYF
-	-	TRBV20-1	TRBJ2-7	CSASKQGQYF
few	-	TRBV4-1	TRBJ2-1	CASSQPTRGLGNEQFF
-	TRBD1	TRBV20-1	TRBJ2-7	CSANRDRGNNEQYF
-	-	TRBV5-1	TRBJ2-3	CASSSGDRTDTQYF
-	-	TRBV20-1	TRBJ2-3	CSARSQLNTDTQYF
-	-	TRBV14	TRBJ2-1	CASSQAAFFAYNEQFF
-	-	TRBV20-1	TRBJ1-2	CSALYRGYTF
few	-	TRBV20-1	TRBJ2-7	CSARDHRSLYEQYF
few	-	TRBV12-3/TRBV12-4	TRBJ2-2	CASSEGHGELFF
few	-	TRBV7-8	TRBJ1-2	CASRSGRFNYGYTF
few	-	TRBV15	TRBJ1-4	CATSRDQVPYEKLFF
many	-	TRBV4-2	TRBJ2-5	CASSQIRRTLTQETQYF
-	-	TRBV29-1	TRBJ1-1	CSPSRGPGTEAFF
-	-	TRBV7-3	TRBJ2-7	CASSLGGTPDYEQYF
few	TRBD2	TRBV20-1	TRBJ2-7	CSARLPSGRGRRGEQYF
few	TRBD1	TRBV12-3/TRBV12-4	TRBJ1-6	CASSTGQVNSPLHF
-	-	TRBV20-1	TRBJ2-3	CSAIAGFGSDTQYF
-	-	TRBV20-1	TRBJ2-7	CSAKPGQNTYEQYF
many	-	TRBV6-5	TRBJ2-7	CASSSPGSSEQYF
-	-	TRBV14	TRBJ2-5	CASSQDDAIHWGTQYF
-	-	TRBV20-1	TRBJ1-6	CSARDLLALRSPLHF
few	-	TRBV12-3/TRBV12-4	TRBJ2-1	CASSLPPTGPVKEQFF
few	-	TRBV30	TRBJ2-2	CAGRSDTGELFF
many	TRBD2	TRBV7-2	TRBJ2-5	CASRPTSGGKTQYF
-	-	TRBV3-1	TRBJ1-4	CASSLHSRSPGAEKLFF
many	-	TRBV9	TRBJ2-3	CASSVEPGRTDTQYF
-	-	TRBV7-2	TRBJ1-2	CASSLVLGRGESGYTF
many	TRBD2	TRBV6-5	TRBJ2-7	CASSYRSTSGGTYSYEQYF
few	TRBD2	TRBV28	TRBJ2-7	CASSRGRGYEQYF
-	TRBD1	TRBV5-1	TRBJ1-1	CASKDRTGGRTEAFF
-	TRBD1	TRBV5-1	TRBJ2-1	CASHDPQGAVYNEQFF
-	TRBD2	TRBV20-1	TRBJ2-3	CSASPLAGGPKDTQYF